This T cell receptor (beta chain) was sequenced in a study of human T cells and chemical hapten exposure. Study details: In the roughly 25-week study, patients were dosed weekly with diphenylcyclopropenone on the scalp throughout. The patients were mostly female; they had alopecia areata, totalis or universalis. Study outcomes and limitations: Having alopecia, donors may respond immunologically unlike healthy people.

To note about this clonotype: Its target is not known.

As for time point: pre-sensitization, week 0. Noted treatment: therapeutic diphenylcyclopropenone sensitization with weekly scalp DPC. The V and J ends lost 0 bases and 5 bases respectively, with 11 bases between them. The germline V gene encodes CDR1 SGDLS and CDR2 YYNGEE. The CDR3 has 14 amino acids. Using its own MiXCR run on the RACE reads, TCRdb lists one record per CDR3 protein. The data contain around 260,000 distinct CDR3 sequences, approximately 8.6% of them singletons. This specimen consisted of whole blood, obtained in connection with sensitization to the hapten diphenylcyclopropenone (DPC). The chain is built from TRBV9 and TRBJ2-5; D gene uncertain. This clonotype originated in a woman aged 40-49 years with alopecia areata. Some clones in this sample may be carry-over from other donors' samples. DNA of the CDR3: TGTGCCAGCAGCGTAGATCCCCAGCCGGAGACCCAGTACTTC. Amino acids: CASSVDPQPETQYF.